The next 14 T cell receptor beta chains were all read from a single sample in a study of vaccination and CD4 T cells after COVID-19. Their cognate antigens are unknown. Sequencing of DNA taken from cultured CD4+ T cells relied on the Oncomine TCR Beta short-read assay. Via MiXCR, TCRdb re-called the PCR reads, giving one row per CDR3 protein. Among about 25,000 distinct CDR3 sequences, 25% to 30% were seen once, and the ten largest hold under 8.5%. The time point denotes: late sampling 161 to 241 days after vaccination in a few convalescent patients. The treatment here: 10-day PBMC culture with coronavirus spike peptide pools or control peptides (ViraFEST assay). Sequences were derived from CD4+ T cells from blood, cultured in vitro, sampled about 7 months after SARS-CoV-2 vaccination. The receptors were gathered from a human donor who had recovered from COVID-19.

This clonotype appeared a few times. The genes are TRBV20-1 and TRBJ2-1; D possibly corresponds to TRBD2 (5 bases). Trimming pared 0 bases from V and 0 bases from J, leaving 12 bases between. The CDR3 extends over 16 amino acids. Germline values: CDR1 DFQATT, CDR2 SNEGSKA (reference sequence). The CDR3 loop reads CSARDGSASSYNEQFF. The CDR3 DNA reads as TGCAGTGCTAGAGATGGTAGCGCGAGCTCCTACAATGAGCAGTTCTTC.

This clonotype was found a few times. This chain joins TRBV28 and TRBJ1-5; weak D call: TRBD1 (5 bases). Germline-derived CDR1 and CDR2 are MDHEN and SYDVKM. V was clipped by 7 bases and J by 3 bases, with 19 bases between them. CDR3 length: 16 amino acids. CDR3: CASTATSGRINQPQHF. The CDR3 DNA sequence: TGTGCCAGCACCGCGACCTCAGGGCGGATCAATCAGCCCCAGCATTTT.

The V call is TRBV28, the J call TRBJ1-1; TRBD1 agrees at 11 bases. With V trimmed by 4 bases and J by 5 bases, 6 bases remained unmatched. Germline lookup yields CDR1 MDHEN and CDR2 SYDVKM. This CDR3 spans 15 amino acids. The CDR3 sequence is CASSSPGTGGTEAFF. CDR3 sequence (DNA): TGTGCCAGCAGTTCCCCTGGGACAGGGGGAACTGAAGCTTTCTTT.

The CDR3 loop is CASRKLAGGMSQETQYF. The CDR3 DNA reads TGTGCCAGCAGAAAGCTAGCGGGAGGGATGAGTCAAGAGACCCAGTACTTC. The chain has TRBV6-1 and TRBJ2-5; TRBD2 agrees at 12 bases. This CDR3 is 17 amino acids long. Unmatched junction bases numbered 10, after V lost 6 bases and J lost 2 bases. Germline V gene sequence: CDR1 MNHNS, CDR2 SASEGT.

The V and J genes are TRBV4-1 and TRBJ2-7; D may be TRBD1 or TRBD2 (5 bases each). This CDR3 spans 15 amino acids. The germline V and J ends were trimmed by 1 base and 6 bases, with 16 bases remaining between them. In germline, CDR1 is MGHRA, CDR2 YSYEKL. The CDR3 region is CASSQGFRWGSEQYF. CDR3 in DNA: TGCGCCAGCAGCCAAGGTTTCAGGTGGGGGAGCGAGCAGTACTTC.

The V call is TRBV7-8, the J call TRBJ2-1; TRBD1 aligns across 8 bases. The trim removed 5 bases at V and 4 bases at J, leaving 7 bases unmatched. CDR1 is SGHVS, CDR2 FQNEAQ, per germline. The CDR3 runs 15 residues. In DNA, the CDR3 is TGTGCCAGCAGCCCAGGACAGGGAAATTACAATGAGCAGTTCTTC. Its protein is CASSPGQGNYNEQFF.

Comment on this clonotype: The junction does not match germline at one end; this may be a read error. The chain couples TRBV10-3 to TRBJ2-7, with TRBD1 as a possible D gene (6 bases). CDR1 ENHRY and CDR2 SYGVKD come from the germline V gene. The CDR3 spans 12 residues. CDR3 amino acids: CAIGDTGYEQYF. Written as DNA, the CDR3 is TGTGCCATCGGTGACACAGGGTACGAGCAGTACTTC.

The chain joins TRBV7-8 to TRBJ2-5, with 12 nucleotides matching TRBD2. Germline V gene lookup returns CDR1 SGHVS and CDR2 FQNEAQ. The CDR3 totals 16 residues. V lost 4 bases and J lost 5; bases outside the gene matches: 8. The CDR3 here is CASSWQTSGRRETQYF. In DNA form, the CDR3 reads TGTGCCAGCAGCTGGCAGACTAGCGGGAGACGTGAGACCCAGTACTTC.

This clonotype has just a few counts. The V gene is TRBV28, the J gene TRBJ2-2; either TRBD1 or TRBD2 may fit D (6 bases each). This CDR3 region has 13 residues. Germline assignment: CDR1 MDHEN and CDR2 SYDVKM. Trimming pared 2 bases from V and 6 bases from J, leaving 7 bases between. CDR3 DNA: TGTGCCAGCAGTTTACGGGGGCCCGGGGAGCTGTTTTTT. Encoded protein: CASSLRGPGELFF.

A note on this clonotype: A read error may produce the germline difference seen at one junction end. The rearrangement joins TRBV24-1 to TRBJ2-7; 7 bases align to TRBD2. This CDR3 has 14 residues. Germline CDR1 is KGHDR and CDR2 is SFDVKD. CDR3 in amino acids: CATSLAGATYEQYF. The CDR3 region has the DNA TGTGCCACCAGTTTAGCGGGTGCCACCTACGAGCAGTACTTT.

A few counts support this clonotype. J is TRBJ2-1 and V is TRBV6-4; D may be TRBD1 or TRBD2 (5 bases each). The germline CDR1 and CDR2 sequences are MRHNA and SNTAGT. V lost 4 bases and J lost 7, with 11 bases in between. The CDR3 covers 13 residues. CDR3 coding DNA: TGTGCCAGCAGTGTCGGGGCATGGAATGAGCAGTTCTTC. Encoded protein: CASSVGAWNEQFF.

The chain links TRBV6-1 to TRBJ2-7; D might be TRBD1 (5 bases). The V end lost 6 bases, the J end lost 2 bases, and 14 bases lay between the germline ends. Looked up from germline, CDR1 is MNHNS and CDR2 is SASEGT. The CDR3 covers 14 residues. DNA for the CDR3: TGTGCCAGCAGCAGACAGCAAACACCCTACGAGCAGTACTTC. It yields the protein CASSRQQTPYEQYF.

The chain links TRBV20-1 to TRBJ2-7; D is unclear. V lost 2 bases, J lost 3 bases, and 17 bases lay in between. In germline, CDR1 is DFQATT, CDR2 SNEGSKA (reference sequence). CDR3 length: 15 amino acids. The CDR3 is CSARSSDGSLYEQYF. The CDR3 DNA reads TGCAGTGCTAGATCCTCGGATGGTAGTCTCTACGAGCAGTACTTC.

The chain employs TRBV15 and TRBJ1-5; 8 bases are shared with TRBD1. V dropped 3 bases and J dropped 4; count of bases not matched to a gene: 5. CDR3 length: 15 amino acids. The V gene's germline CDR1 is LNHNV and CDR2 YYDKDF (reference sequence). This CDR3 reads CATSRQTGVNQPQHF. The CDR3 bases are TGTGCCACCAGCAGGCAGACAGGGGTAAATCAGCCCCAGCATTTT.